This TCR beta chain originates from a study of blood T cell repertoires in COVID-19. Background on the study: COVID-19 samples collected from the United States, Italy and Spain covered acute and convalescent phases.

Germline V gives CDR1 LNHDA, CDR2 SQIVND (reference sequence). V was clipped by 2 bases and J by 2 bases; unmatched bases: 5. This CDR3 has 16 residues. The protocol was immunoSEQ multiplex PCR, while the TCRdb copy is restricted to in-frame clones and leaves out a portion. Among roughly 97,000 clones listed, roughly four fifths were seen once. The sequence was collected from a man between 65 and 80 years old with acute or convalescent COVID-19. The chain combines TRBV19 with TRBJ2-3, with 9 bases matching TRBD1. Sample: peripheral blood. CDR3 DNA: TGTGCCAGTAGTATATCGACAGGGGGTTTCACAGATACGCAGTATTTT. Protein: CASSISTGGFTDTQYF.